These 30 T cell receptor beta chains were all obtained from the same sample, sequenced in a study of blood T cell repertoires in COVID-19. The repertoire was sequenced with immunoSEQ multiplex PCR; TCRdb's copy has only in-frame clones and lacks some. The repertoire includes roughly 150,000 clones, more than 70% of them detected once, and 2% to 2.5% sits in the top ten. The sequencing input was peripheral blood. These receptors were taken from a man over 45 who had recovered from COVID-19.

This chain joins TRBV29-1 and TRBJ2-7; perhaps TRBD2 as D (6 bases). CDR1 and CDR2 (germline): SQVTM, ANQGSEA. Trimming cost V 4 bases and J 1 base, with 8 bases left between them. The CDR3 runs 12 residues. CDR3 in DNA: TGCAGCGTTGGGGACTGGTCCTACGAGCAGTACTTC. Its protein is CSVGDWSYEQYF.

The chain combines TRBV6-5 with TRBJ1-2, with a weak D call TRBD1 (6 bases). V lost 8 bases and J 2 bases, leaving 15 bases between the germline ends. The germline gives CDR1 MNHEY, CDR2 SVGAGI. The CDR3 runs 14 residues. Here the CDR3 reads CASRRDTGNYGYTF. For the CDR3, the DNA is TGTGCCAGCCGTCGTGATACAGGGAACTATGGCTACACCTTC.

This clone appeared a few times. This chain connects TRBV2 to TRBJ2-2; 9 nucleotides match TRBD1. The CDR3 extends over 16 amino acids. J was trimmed by 1 base and V by 2 bases; bases with no gene match: 2. Germline lookup yields CDR1 SNHLY and CDR2 FYNNEI. CDR3 sequence (DNA): TGTGCCAGCAGTGAAAGGACAGGGGTGAACACCGGGGAGCTGTTTTTT. It encodes CASSERTGVNTGELFF.

This clone was counted a single time. Other DNA sequences in this specimen translate into the identical CDR3. The genes are TRBV19 and TRBJ1-2, with a possible D match to TRBD1 (5 bases). CDR1 is LNHDA, CDR2 SQIVND, per germline (reference sequence). The CDR3 has 14 amino acids. Trimming took 3 bases from V and 2 from J, leaving 10 bases between them. Here the CDR3 DNA reads TGTGCCAGTAGTATCTCCCAGGGAAACTATGGCTACACCTTC. It codes for CASSISQGNYGYTF.

V is TRBV28 and J is TRBJ2-7, with D tentatively TRBD2 (5 bases). With 7 bases removed from V and 2 bases from J, the gap between germline ends came to 12 bases. CDR1 is MDHEN, CDR2 SYDVKM, per germline. The CDR3 runs to 13 residues. CDR3 residues: CASTTRRPYEQYF. The DNA for the CDR3 is TGTGCCAGCACCACAAGGAGGCCCTACGAGCAGTACTTC.

The chain is built from TRBV7-2 and TRBJ1-5; 9 positions match TRBD1. Germline CDR1 SGHTA, CDR2 FQGNSA. After removal of 1 base from V and 4 bases from J, the junction contained 2 bases not matched to a gene. This CDR3 has 15 residues. CDR3 loop: CASSLDRGRNQPQHF. The CDR3 DNA reads TGTGCCAGCAGCTTAGACAGGGGGCGGAATCAGCCCCAGCATTTT.

This chain connects TRBV19 to TRBJ2-7; 7 bases line up with TRBD2. Germline CDR1 is LNHDA and CDR2 is SQIVND (reference sequence). The CDR3 contains 14 residues. J lost 3 bases, V lost 5 bases, and 7 bases had no gene match. This CDR3 is CASSLGLVDYEQYF. CDR3 in DNA: TGTGCCAGTAGTCTCGGACTAGTCGACTACGAGCAGTACTTC.

The chain recombines TRBV5-1 with TRBJ2-3; D unresolved. The CDR3 is 13 residues long. The germline V gene encodes CDR1 SGHRS and CDR2 YFSETQ. V lost 4 bases and J lost 4, with 10 bases in between. Here the CDR3 DNA reads TGCGCCAGCAGCCCTACCACCGCAGATACGCAGTATTTT. This translates into CASSPTTADTQYF.

CDR3 sequence (DNA): TGTGCCAGCAGCTTGGTAGCGGGGGGGACCCAAGAGACCCAGTACTTC. Translating it yields CASSLVAGGTQETQYF. This chain joins TRBV7-2 and TRBJ2-5; 11 bases match TRBD2. This CDR3 has 16 residues. CDR1 is SGHTA and CDR2 is FQGNSA in the germline V gene. Germline trimming cut 3 bases from V and 1 base from J; bases unmatched to any gene: 4.

This clone was detected only a few times. The sample holds other DNA sequences that translate to the same CDR3. This chain connects TRBV28 to TRBJ1-5, with D possibly being TRBD1 (6 bases). The germline V gene encodes CDR1 MDHEN and CDR2 SYDVKM. V shed 6 bases and J shed 0 bases, with 9 bases lying between them. This CDR3 comprises 14 residues. The CDR3 loop reads CASSPTGSNQPQHF. CDR3 in DNA: TGTGCCAGCAGCCCGACAGGTAGCAATCAGCCCCAGCATTTT.

The chain is built from TRBV30 and TRBJ1-4, with no clear D. The germline V gene has CDR1 GTSNPN and CDR2 SVGIG (reference sequence). Deletions cut 3 bases from V and 10 bases from J, with 15 bases between. The CDR3 sequence is 13 residues long. The CDR3 here is CAWSPWGDVKLFF. Written as DNA, the CDR3 is TGTGCCTGGAGCCCCTGGGGAGATGTAAAACTGTTTTTT.

The chain carries TRBV5-1 and TRBJ2-7; 9 nucleotides line up with TRBD1. The V segment lost 4 bases and the J segment 2 bases; nucleotides outside the gene matches: 4. This CDR3 is 14 amino acids long. Germline V lookup: CDR1 SGHRS, CDR2 YFSETQ. The CDR3 region is CASSGGQGAYEQYF. The DNA of the CDR3 is TGCGCCAGCAGCGGGGGACAGGGAGCCTACGAGCAGTACTTC. The full variable domain, its missing parts supplied by reference TRBV5-1 and TRBJ2-7, is KAGVTQTPRYLIKTRGQQVTLSCSPISGHRSVSWYQQTPGQGLQFLFEYFSETQRNKGNFPGRFSGRQFSNSRSEMNVSTLELGDSALYLCASSGGQGAYEQYFGPGTRLTVT.

The chain is built from TRBV19 and TRBJ1-1, with 8 bases fitting TRBD1. V shed 3 bases and J 5 bases; nucleotides not matched to a gene: 5. Per germline, CDR1 LNHDA and CDR2 SQIVND (reference sequence). CDR3 length equals 14 residues. This CDR3 is CASSIRTGGTEAFF. The CDR3 coding sequence is TGTGCCAGTAGTATTCGAACAGGGGGAACTGAAGCTTTCTTT. Using reference TRBV19 and TRBJ1-1 for the parts outside the CDR3, the full variable domain is DGGITQSPKYLFRKEGQNVTLSCEQNLNHDAMYWYRQDPGQGLRLIYYSQIVNDFQKGDIAEGYSVSREKKESFPLTVTSAQKNPTAFYLCASSIRTGGTEAFFGQGTRLTVV.

V is TRBV9 and J is TRBJ1-1; 9 bases fit TRBD1. This CDR3 comprises 15 residues. The V gene's germline CDR1 is SGDLS and CDR2 YYNGEE. After removal of 0 bases from V and 5 bases from J, the junction contained 5 bases not matched to a gene. CDR3 sequence: CASSVARTGETEAFF. CDR3 nucleotide sequence: TGTGCCAGCAGCGTAGCCAGGACAGGGGAGACTGAAGCTTTCTTT.

This CDR3 reads CASSFTTSGWGRIYEQYF. For the CDR3, the DNA is TGTGCCAGCAGCTTTACCACCAGTGGGTGGGGGAGGATCTACGAGCAGTACTTC. J is TRBJ2-7 and V is TRBV11-3; D perhaps matches TRBD2 (6 bases). Trimming shortened V by 3 bases and J by 3 bases, and 24 bases separated the two germline ends. The CDR3 has 18 residues. CDR1 SGHNT and CDR2 YENEEA come from the germline V gene.

About this clone itself: Other nucleotide sequences from this sample produce the same CDR3. The gene calls are TRBV20-1 and TRBJ1-2, with TRBD1 identical over 7 bases. The CDR3 has 14 amino acids. Trimming took 3 bases from V and 4 from J; bases not matched to a gene: 8. The germline CDR1 and CDR2 sequences are DFQATT and SNEGSKA (reference sequence). In DNA, the CDR3 is TGCAGTGCTAGTGGAGGGGGCGCAGGCTATGGCTACACCTTC. Translation: CSASGGGAGYGYTF.

V usage is TRBV3-1 (or the pseudogene TRBV3-2) and J usage is TRBJ1-4; no reliable D call. This CDR3 contains 13 residues. Germline V gene data show CDR1 as LGHDT and CDR2 as YNNKEL (reference sequence). The V and J ends lost 1 base and 5 bases respectively, with 5 bases between them. The CDR3 region has the DNA TGTGCCAGCAGCCAAGCGGGAAATGAAAAACTGTTTTTT. It specifies CASSQAGNEKLFF.

This clone was counted between two and nine times. The chain combines TRBV7-9 with TRBJ2-7, with 8 bases lining up with TRBD2. The CDR3 consists of 15 residues. After removal of 5 bases from V and 2 bases from J, the junction contained 8 bases not matched to a gene. Germline V gives CDR1 SEHNR, CDR2 FQNEAQ (reference sequence). The CDR3 DNA reads TGTGCCAGCAGCAGAAATAGCGGGATCACCTACGAGCAGTACTTC. It encodes CASSRNSGITYEQYF.

The V gene is TRBV18, the J gene TRBJ1-5; D remains ambiguous. The CDR3 spans 16 residues. V shed 0 bases and J shed 0 bases, with 9 bases lying between them. Germline CDR1 reads KGHSH; CDR2 reads LQKENI. The CDR3 DNA reads TGTGCCAGCTCACCACCGACACACACTAGCAATCAGCCCCAGCATTTT. It is translated as CASSPPTHTSNQPQHF.

This clone was seen only once. This chain links TRBV5-1 with TRBJ2-1, with 8 bases identical to TRBD2. Germline values: CDR1 SGHRS, CDR2 YFSETQ. There are 13 residues in the CDR3. J was trimmed by 8 bases and V by 3 bases; bases with no gene match: 4. The CDR3 sequence is CASSSGLGDEQFF. The CDR3 DNA follows: TGCGCCAGCAGCTCGGGACTAGGAGATGAGCAGTTCTTC.

This clone was counted a few times. The CDR3 sequence is CASSLGHSAGNTIYF. As DNA, the CDR3 is TGTGCCAGCAGTCTAGGGCATAGCGCTGGAAACACCATATATTTT. V usage is TRBV6-5 and J usage is TRBJ1-3, with D unresolved. The CDR3 extends over 15 amino acids. Trimming shortened V by 5 bases and J by 2 bases, and 13 bases separated the two germline ends. Germline loops: CDR1 MNHEY, CDR2 SVGAGI.

V usage is TRBV29-1 and J usage is TRBJ1-2, with D uncertain. The CDR3 spans 14 residues. The germline V gene has CDR1 SQVTM and CDR2 ANQGSEA. V lost 4 bases and J lost 0, with 12 bases in between. The CDR3 region is CSVVIGDSNYGYTF. The DNA of the CDR3 is TGCAGCGTTGTGATCGGGGATTCTAACTATGGCTACACCTTC.

The rearrangement joins TRBV4-3 to TRBJ2-1; 11 nucleotides match TRBD2. Trimming at V came to 2 bases and at J to 0 bases, leaving 18 bases not matched to a gene. Germline V gives CDR1 LGHNA, CDR2 YSLEER. The CDR3 is made up of 22 amino acids. For the CDR3, the DNA is TGCGCCAGCAGCCAAAACCTAGCGGGAGGTTCTGGGGCATTACGCTCCTACAATGAGCAGTTCTTC. Protein sequence: CASSQNLAGGSGALRSYNEQFF.

The chain couples TRBV7-2 to TRBJ2-5, with D unresolved. CDR1 is SGHTA, CDR2 FQGNSA, per germline. The V end was cut by 5 bases, the J end by 6 bases, with 19 bases between. CDR3 length equals 15 residues. In nucleotides, the CDR3 is TGTGCCAGCAGCCCAATAGGAGAATTGATGAAGACCCAGTACTTC. The encoded protein is CASSPIGELMKTQYF.

The chain links TRBV19 to TRBJ2-1, with 10 bases identical to TRBD2. The CDR3 length is 14 residues. CDR1 and CDR2 (germline): LNHDA, SQIVND (reference sequence). J gave up 3 bases and V 9 bases, and 5 bases lay outside the gene matches. The CDR3 bases are TGTGCCAGCCATAGCGGGGGGAACTACAATGAGCAGTTCTTC. It encodes CASHSGGNYNEQFF.

This sequence joins TRBV28 and TRBJ1-5; the match to TRBD1 covers 7 bases. Germline-derived CDR1 and CDR2 are MDHEN and SYDVKM. V dropped 7 bases and J dropped 5; count of bases not matched to a gene: 11. The length of the CDR3 is 15 residues. The chain's CDR3 is CASTSEGAVDQPQHF. CDR3 coding DNA: TGTGCCAGCACCTCGGAGGGGGCGGTGGATCAGCCCCAGCATTTT.

The chain combines TRBV6-5 with TRBJ1-1; 7 bases line up with TRBD1. Germline assignment: CDR1 MNHEY and CDR2 SVGAGI. Germline trimming cut 5 bases from V and 1 base from J; bases unmatched to any gene: 1. This CDR3 contains 13 residues. The CDR3 loop is CASSRTGNTEAFF. CDR3 sequence (DNA): TGTGCCAGCAGTAGGACAGGGAACACTGAAGCTTTCTTT.

This clone was detected a few times. This rearrangement joins TRBV18 to TRBJ2-7, with 7 positions matching TRBD1. CDR1 is KGHSH, CDR2 LQKENI, per germline. There are 14 residues in the CDR3. Trimming cost V 3 bases and J 2 bases; bases outside gene matches: 4. This chain's CDR3 is CASSPGTATYEQYF. CDR3 nucleotide sequence: TGTGCCAGCTCACCCGGGACAGCTACCTACGAGCAGTACTTC.

This clone was counted between two and nine times. The chain joins TRBV28 to TRBJ1-1; a weak D match, TRBD1 (6 bases). V was clipped by 4 bases and J by 0 bases, with 18 bases between them. The germline V gene encodes CDR1 MDHEN and CDR2 SYDVKM. This CDR3 has 17 amino acids. CDR3 sequence: CASSSPQGERMNTEAFF. The DNA for the CDR3 is TGTGCCAGCAGTTCCCCACAGGGTGAACGGATGAACACTGAAGCTTTCTTT.

This clone was detected only once. The rearrangement uses TRBV7-2 and TRBJ2-7; 12 positions match TRBD1. The CDR3 has 15 amino acids. Germline CDR1 and CDR2: SGHTA and FQGNSA. V was pared by 5 bases and J by 2 bases, with 4 bases of the junction left unmatched. CDR3 in amino acids: CASSPGTGGPYEQYF. The CDR3 nucleotides read TGTGCCAGCAGCCCAGGGACAGGGGGCCCCTACGAGCAGTACTTC. The full variable domain, with the rest looked up from reference TRBV7-2 and TRBJ2-7, is GAGVSQSPSNKVTEKGKDVELRCDPISGHTALYWYRQSLGQGLEFLIYFQGNSAPDKSGLPSDRFSAERTGGSVSTLTIQRTQQEDSAVYLCASSPGTGGPYEQYFGPGTRLTVT.